This T cell receptor beta chain was captured by sequencing in a study of blood T cell repertoires in COVID-19 (dated by TCRdb to the early 2020s). Some background on the complete study: The collaborator samples originated in the United States, Italy and Spain and spanned the acute and convalescent phases of COVID-19. The repertoires were released in a freely available public database meant as a resource for research on the immune response to SARS-CoV-2. Samples came from the ongoing ImmuneRACE study (first 160 participants) plus 1,254 subjects from 6 global collaborators. Deeply sampled blood TCRbeta repertoires from subjects exposed to, actively infected with, or recovered from COVID-19 were included in the dataset. The sample metadata nearly always contained a de-identified subject ID, COVID-19 status, age in years and sex. Where available, HLA class I and class II types were obtained from metadata supplied by the sample provider rather than from assay-based typing. The prospective study material was composed of cDNA or gDNA derived from T cells, B-cell-depleted T cells, or PBMCs.

Comments on this clone: The target of this receptor is not known. Base qualities are missing; no much larger clone stands one base away.

In the prospective study, participants were roughly 18 to 95 years old, resided in 24 geographic areas of the United States, and were enrolled through a virtual design. In the prospective study, participants were assigned to cohorts based on the clinical history participants reported in a screening survey and a study questionnaire. Exposed participants had been in contact with someone with a PCR-confirmed or clinician-diagnosed COVID-19 case within 2 weeks of study entry. In the prospective study, whole blood, serum and a nasopharyngeal or oropharyngeal swab were collected from each participant by mobile phlebotomists. Over a roughly 2-month period, participants in the prospective study had the option of providing additional blood draws and questionnaires. Blood samples from the prospective study were shipped frozen or at room temperature prior to DNA extraction. General study outcomes and caveats: Clinical and demographic metadata were provided uncurated, with the amount varying by source and participant.

Sequences SNHLY (CDR1) and FYNNEI (CDR2) are obtained from the germline V gene. Relative to germline, V is missing 4 bases and J is missing 8 bases, with 4 bases of the junction outside any gene match. The CDR3 has 13 amino acids, counting the end cysteine and phenylalanine. CDR3 DNA only is kept here, 39 bases in frame from base 1. TCRbeta CDR3 regions were amplified from genomic DNA by means of the immunoSEQ Assay, a bias-controlled multiplex PCR. In the paper's pipeline: The number of nucleated cells in each sample was estimated from the amplification of reference gene primers within the assay. To quantify the absolute abundance of each unique TCRbeta CDR3 rearrangement, sequence reads were collapsed and filtered. For each sample, productive Simpson clonality was calculated as the square root of Simpson's diversity index across productive rearrangements. In TCRdb, the immuneACCESS table is reduced to in-frame sequences with V and J assigned. These tables do not hold every clone; where another copy was compared, an unresolved V gene accounts for under half, and the others remain unexplained. V, J and clone size are those of that table, while D and trimming were read from the DNA. The sample includes about 150,000 clones, with over 70% observed a single time. Roughly 5% of the sample rests with the top ten.

Sequencing input: PBMCs or T cells enriched from blood (not recorded which). The sequence was obtained from a man aged 65 to 85 who had been exposed to COVID-19. The sequence links TRBV2 to TRBJ2-1, with 8 bases aligning to TRBD1. The DNA reads as follows: TGTGCCAGCAGTGTGACAGGGGTCCATGAGCAGTTCTTC. Its amino acids are CASSVTGVHEQFF.